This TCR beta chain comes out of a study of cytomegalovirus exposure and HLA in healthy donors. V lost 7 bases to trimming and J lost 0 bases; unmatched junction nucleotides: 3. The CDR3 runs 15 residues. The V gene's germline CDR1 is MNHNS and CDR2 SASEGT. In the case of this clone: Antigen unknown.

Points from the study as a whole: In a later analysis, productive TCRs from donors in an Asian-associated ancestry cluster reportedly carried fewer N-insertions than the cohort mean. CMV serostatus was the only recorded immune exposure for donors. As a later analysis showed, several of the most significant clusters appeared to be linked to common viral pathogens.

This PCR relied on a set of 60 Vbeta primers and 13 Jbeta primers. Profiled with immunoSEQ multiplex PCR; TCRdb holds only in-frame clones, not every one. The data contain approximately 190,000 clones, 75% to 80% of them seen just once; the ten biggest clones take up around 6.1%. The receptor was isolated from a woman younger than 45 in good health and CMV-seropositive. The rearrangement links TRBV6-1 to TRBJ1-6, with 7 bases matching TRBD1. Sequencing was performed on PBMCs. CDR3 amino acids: CASKGDSSYNSPLHF. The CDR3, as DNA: TGTGCCAGCAAGGGGGACAGCTCCTATAATTCACCCCTCCACTTT.